The T cell receptor beta chain under discussion was sequenced for a study of T cells after yellow fever vaccination. Study details: Each low-cell-number fraction was prepared by means of SMART-Seq v4 Ultra Low Input. Study-level points and caveats: Booster samples showed a return of most primary-vaccination clones (around 96% CD4, 88% CD8).

V shed 4 bases and J shed 5 bases, with 5 bases lying between them. Per germline, CDR1 ENHRY and CDR2 SYGVKD. CDR3 size: 11 residues. This clonotype appeared a few times. The antigen remains undetermined. Each CDR3 protein gets one entry after TCRdb re-called the 5' RACE reads with MiXCR. Altogether about 340,000 distinct CDR3 sequences are present, around 13% being singletons, with the ten largest covering 2.5% to 4%. The chain has TRBV10-3 and TRBJ2-5; D may be TRBD1 or TRBD2 (5 bases each). This specimen consisted of CD4+ T cells sorted from PBMCs, obtained 15 days after the yellow fever booster vaccination. The TCR comes from a man in his late teens or twenties who received the YFV17D yellow fever vaccine. The CDR3 sequence is CAISGGETQYF. CDR3 sequence (DNA): TGTGCCATCAGTGGGGGGGAGACCCAGTACTTC.